The entry below describes one T cell receptor (beta chain). Its antigen is unidentified. The PCR had 60 Vbeta and 13 Jbeta primers. Sequencing was performed with immunoSEQ multiplex PCR; in TCRdb, only in-frame clones are kept and a portion is missing. This sample's clone table lists approximately 37,000 clones. Healthy donors of bone marrow made up the group. This CDR3 comprises 15 residues. The germline V gene has CDR1 LGHNT and CDR2 FRNRAP. The sample is drawn from a study of cytomegalovirus exposure and HLA in healthy donors. Study-level findings and limits: Based on reports, TCR beta sequences accurately predicted HLA-A and HLA-B alleles for most subjects. Through in vitro validation, a few CMV-associated chains were shown to be specific for CMV antigens.

V gene TRBV12-5 combines with J gene TRBJ2-5; TRBD2 matches 7 bases. The J call may not be correct, given that the DNA end is closer to TRBJ2-7. The sequence derives from a man aged 35 to 55 in good health and CMV-seropositive. Material for sequencing was PBMCs. The CDR3 DNA is TGTGCTAGTGGACCGCCTCGTCAGGGAGGGTACGAGCAGTACTTC. This codes for CASGPPRQGGYEQYF.